The 32 T cell receptor beta chains in this list originate from one sample, sequenced in a study of T cell responses to AZD1222 COVID-19 vaccine. Using immunoSEQ multiplex PCR, the repertoire was profiled, and TCRdb retains in-frame clones only, with some absent. This table has 130,000 to 150,000 clones, around 93% appearing once. The source material was peripheral blood, sampled on day 0 of AZD1222 vaccination. These receptors came from an adult in good health.

CDR3 in amino acids: CASSLSGDPNYGYTF. Written as DNA, the CDR3 is TGCGCCAGCAGCTTGTCGGGAGACCCGAACTATGGCTACACCTTC. This chain links TRBV5-1 with TRBJ1-2; D is ambiguous. Trimming removed 1 base from V and 2 bases from J, with 12 bases in between. This CDR3 spans 15 amino acids. Looked up from germline, CDR1 is SGHRS and CDR2 is YFSETQ.

The chain is built from TRBV4-3 and TRBJ2-7, with 9 bases lining up with TRBD1. With V trimmed by 4 bases and J by 2 bases, 9 bases remained unmatched. The V gene's germline CDR1 is LGHNA and CDR2 YSLEER. The CDR3 spans 16 residues. CDR3 nucleotide sequence: TGCGCCAGCAGCCCAACGGGTGACAGGGGGACCTACGAGCAGTACTTC. As protein: CASSPTGDRGTYEQYF.

The chain carries TRBV15 and TRBJ2-1; 9 bases are a match to TRBD1. The CDR3 has 15 residues. Trimming cost V 1 base and J 8 bases; bases outside gene matches: 6. Per the germline V gene, CDR1 is LNHNV and CDR2 is YYDKDF (reference sequence). CDR3 DNA sequence: TGTGCCACCAGCAGAGGGTCGGGACAGGGCGATGAGCAGTTCTTC. Its protein product is CATSRGSGQGDEQFF.

The rearrangement joins TRBV27 to TRBJ2-2; D not resolved. CDR3 length: 15 residues. CDR1 MNHEY and CDR2 SMNVEV come from the germline V gene (reference sequence). Trimming stripped 4 bases from V and 0 bases from J, with 9 bases between. CDR3 sequence: CASSYVWPNTGELFF. The CDR3 coding sequence is TGTGCCAGCAGTTACGTATGGCCGAACACCGGGGAGCTGTTTTTT.

The table lists this clone with a count of one. The rearrangement joins TRBV6-4 to TRBJ2-3, with D possibly TRBD2 on 6 matching bases. CDR3 length equals 15 residues. Germline V gene sequence: CDR1 MRHNA, CDR2 SNTAGT. The V end lost 2 bases, the J end lost 3 bases, and 12 bases lay between the germline ends. CDR3 amino acids: CASSDKEGGTDTQYF. CDR3 DNA: TGTGCCAGCAGTGACAAGGAGGGCGGAACAGATACGCAGTATTTT.

The rearrangement links TRBV7-2 to TRBJ1-5; D might be TRBD1 (5 bases). Germline CDR1 SGHTA, CDR2 FQGNSA. The ends were cut back, 1 base at V and 5 bases at J, with 9 bases in the middle. CDR3 length: 14 amino acids. The chain's CDR3 is CASSLVGADQPQHF. As DNA, the CDR3 is TGTGCCAGCAGCTTAGTAGGGGCGGATCAGCCCCAGCATTTT. Full variable domain (remainder filled in from reference TRBV7-2 and TRBJ1-5): GAGVSQSPSNKVTEKGKDVELRCDPISGHTALYWYRQSLGQGLEFLIYFQGNSAPDKSGLPSDRFSAERTGGSVSTLTIQRTQQEDSAVYLCASSLVGADQPQHFGDGTRLSIL.

The chain links TRBV4-3 to TRBJ2-1; the D is unclear. This CDR3 contains 16 residues. Germline V gene lookup returns CDR1 LGHNA and CDR2 YSLEER. Trimming cost V 3 bases and J 0 bases, with 12 bases left between them. The CDR3 loop reads CASSHKTMSSYNEQFF. The DNA for the CDR3 is TGCGCCAGCAGCCACAAGACCATGAGCTCCTACAATGAGCAGTTCTTC.

This clone was seen just once. This chain joins TRBV30 and TRBJ1-2; D is ambiguous. This CDR3 has 12 residues. V was clipped by 6 bases and J by 5 bases, with 13 bases between them. Per germline, CDR1 GTSNPN and CDR2 SVGIG (reference sequence). The chain's CDR3 is CACFSDPYGYTF. In nucleotides, the CDR3 is TGTGCCTGCTTTTCGGACCCGTATGGCTACACCTTC.

The DNA of the CDR3 is TGCGCCAGCAGAGCGACAGACCAAGAGACCCAGTACTTC. Translation: CASRATDQETQYF. The V and J genes are TRBV5-1 and TRBJ2-5; tentatively, D is TRBD1 (5 bases). Germline V gene sequence: CDR1 SGHRS, CDR2 YFSETQ. V was pared by 5 bases and J by 0 bases, with 8 bases between. The CDR3 sequence is 13 residues long.

This chain connects TRBV6-5 to TRBJ2-2; D gene uncertain. The CDR3 has 13 amino acids. The ends were cut back, 3 bases at V and 6 bases at J, with 8 bases in the middle. The germline CDR1 and CDR2 sequences are MNHEY and SVGAGI. The CDR3 bases are TGTGCCAGCAGTTATGGGCAGCCCGGGGAGCTGTTTTTT. It encodes CASSYGQPGELFF.

The V call is TRBV4-3, the J call TRBJ2-3; D is unclear. With 0 bases removed from V and 4 bases from J, the gap between germline ends came to 11 bases. Per the germline V gene, CDR1 is LGHNA and CDR2 is YSLEER. The CDR3 is made up of 15 amino acids. CDR3 sequence reads: CASSQDELVADTQYF. Here the CDR3 DNA reads TGCGCCAGCAGCCAAGATGAGCTAGTGGCAGATACGCAGTATTTT.

The chain couples TRBV7-2 to TRBJ1-4, with 7 bases that match TRBD1. CDR1 and CDR2 from the germline V gene are SGHTA and FQGNSA. This CDR3 contains 15 residues. J was trimmed by 6 bases and V by 1 base; bases with no gene match: 5. The CDR3 region has the DNA TGTGCCAGCAGCTTAGTTCGGGACAGCTATGAAAAACTGTTTTTT. It specifies CASSLVRDSYEKLFF.

The chain links TRBV19 to TRBJ2-3; 7 nucleotides agree with TRBD1. The trim removed 8 bases at V and 1 base at J, leaving 3 bases unmatched. The CDR3 contains 13 residues. Germline CDR1 LNHDA, CDR2 SQIVND (reference sequence). CDR3 sequence reads: CASRQGGTDTQYF. CDR3 DNA sequence: TGTGCCAGTCGGCAGGGGGGCACAGATACGCAGTATTTT.

The sample holds one count of this clone. The chain recombines TRBV5-1 with TRBJ1-4; TRBD1 is a possible D gene (6 bases). Germline assignment: CDR1 SGHRS and CDR2 YFSETQ. CDR3 length: 14 residues. V shed 1 base and J shed 5 bases, with 9 bases lying between them. CDR3 nucleotides: TGCGCCAGCAGCTTGCAACAGGGCAATGAAAAACTGTTTTTT. This sequence encodes CASSLQQGNEKLFF.

This chain links TRBV3-1 (or the pseudogene TRBV3-2) with TRBJ2-1; 7 bases are a match to TRBD1. This CDR3 is 22 amino acids long. The junction had 27 bases not matched to a gene; V was cut back by 1 base and J by 6 bases. Germline V CDR1 and CDR2: LGHDT, YNNKEL (reference sequence). CDR3 in DNA: TGTGCCAGCAGCCAAGTGCTACCCGACAGGGAGTTAGGTCGGGCAATACGCAATGAGCAGTTCTTC. This sequence encodes CASSQVLPDRELGRAIRNEQFF.

J is TRBJ2-7 and V is TRBV19, with TRBD2 matching over 8 bases. The CDR3 is 14 residues long. V trimming: 9 bases; J trimming: 2 bases; junction bases outside the gene matches: 9. Germline-derived CDR1 and CDR2 are LNHDA and SQIVND (reference sequence). This CDR3 reads CARPIAGRPYEQYF. The CDR3 DNA is TGTGCCAGGCCCATAGCGGGAAGGCCCTACGAGCAGTACTTC.

The chain carries TRBV15 and TRBJ1-2; no definite D call. The CDR3 totals 14 residues. Germline V gives CDR1 LNHNV, CDR2 YYDKDF (reference sequence). V lost 0 bases, J lost 8 bases, and 13 bases lay in between. The CDR3: CATSRDRLGPGYTF. The DNA of the CDR3 is TGTGCCACCAGCAGAGATAGGCTGGGTCCGGGCTACACCTTC.

The V and J genes are TRBV7-3 and TRBJ2-2; a weak D match, TRBD2 (6 bases). Germline V gene data show CDR1 as SGHTA and CDR2 as FQGTGA. V was cut by 5 bases and J by 5 bases, with 15 bases left in between. The CDR3 has 15 amino acids. This CDR3 is CASSPRGGGTGELFF. CDR3 nucleotides: TGTGCCAGCAGCCCTCGGGGAGGAGGGACCGGGGAGCTGTTTTTT. The variable domain in full, completed from reference TRBV7-3 and TRBJ2-2, reads GAGVSQTPSNKVTEKGKYVELRCDPISGHTALYWYRQSLGQGPEFLIYFQGTGAADDSGLPNDRFFAVRPEGSVSTLKIQRTERGDSAVYLCASSPRGGGTGELFFGEGSRLTVL.

This clone was seen only a few times. The V call is TRBV7-9, the J call TRBJ2-5; weak D call: TRBD2 (5 bases). The V gene's germline CDR1 is SEHNR and CDR2 FQNEAQ (reference sequence). The CDR3 is made up of 14 amino acids. Trimming took off 2 bases at V and 2 bases at J, with 9 bases between the two ends. The CDR3 region has the DNA TGTGCCAGCAGCTTAAATAGCGTACAAGAGACCCAGTACTTC. Its protein is CASSLNSVQETQYF.

This chain joins TRBV5-1 and TRBJ2-7, with D possibly matching TRBD1 (5 bases). The V end lost 6 bases, the J end lost 0 bases, and 16 bases lay between the germline ends. The CDR3 has 15 amino acids. Germline values: CDR1 SGHRS, CDR2 YFSETQ. Here the CDR3 reads CASTRTPESSYEQYF. The CDR3 DNA sequence: TGCGCCAGCACTAGGACACCAGAAAGCTCCTACGAGCAGTACTTC.

CDR3 amino acids: CAWSGQVGTRRNSGNTIYF. The CDR3 DNA reads TGTGCCTGGAGTGGACAGGTGGGGACAAGGAGAAACTCTGGAAACACCATATATTTT. This chain links TRBV30 with TRBJ1-3; D perhaps matches TRBD1 (6 bases). The CDR3 contains 19 residues. Germline CDR1 GTSNPN, CDR2 SVGIG (reference sequence). The V gene lost 1 base and the J gene lost 0 bases, with 22 bases spanning the gap.

This chain links TRBV24-1 with TRBJ2-1; D is possibly TRBD1 (5 bases). The CDR3 loop spans 14 amino acids. V lost 2 bases and J 3 bases, leaving 7 bases between the germline ends. Per germline, CDR1 KGHDR and CDR2 SFDVKD. The CDR3 reads CATSDSTDYNEQFF. CDR3 DNA: TGTGCCACCAGTGATTCGACAGACTACAATGAGCAGTTCTTC.

This clone has a handful of counts. This chain joins TRBV28 and TRBJ1-5, with D maybe TRBD1 (5 bases). The germline V and J ends were trimmed by 6 bases and 5 bases, with 23 bases remaining between them. Germline V lookup: CDR1 MDHEN, CDR2 SYDVKM. This CDR3 has 17 amino acids. The CDR3 sequence is CASRLGGGDGRYQPQHF. CDR3 DNA: TGTGCCAGCAGACTGGGGGGGGGTGATGGTCGGTATCAGCCCCAGCATTTT.

The genes are TRBV24-1 and TRBJ1-2, with 9 bases identical to TRBD1. The germline CDR1 and CDR2 sequences are KGHDR and SFDVKD. There are 16 residues in the CDR3. V trimming: 2 bases; J trimming: 4 bases; junction bases outside the gene matches: 7. This CDR3 reads CATSDSRTGEAYGYTF. The DNA for the CDR3 is TGTGCCACCAGTGATTCGCGGACAGGGGAGGCCTATGGCTACACCTTC.

DNA of the CDR3: TGCAGCGTTGAAGGGACGACAAGCTCCTACGAGCAGTACTTC. Its translation: CSVEGTTSSYEQYF. The chain carries TRBV29-1 and TRBJ2-7; no clear D gene. V was clipped by 1 base and J by 0 bases, with 10 bases between them. The V gene's germline CDR1 is SQVTM and CDR2 ANQGSEA. This CDR3 region has 14 residues.

The rearrangement links TRBV2 to TRBJ2-4; the match to TRBD2 covers 11 bases. This CDR3 comprises 16 residues. Looked up from germline, CDR1 is SNHLY and CDR2 is FYNNEI. V gave up 5 bases and J gave up 3 bases; unmatched junction bases: 6. The CDR3 DNA reads as TGTGCCAGCAGTATTAGACTAGCGGGACTCAAAAACATTCAGTACTTC. It specifies CASSIRLAGLKNIQYF.

This rearrangement joins TRBV7-8 to TRBJ2-7; the match to TRBD1 covers 7 bases. With 3 bases clipped from V and 7 bases from J, the junction kept 3 bases outside the gene matches. The CDR3 sequence is 12 residues long. CDR1 and CDR2 from the germline V gene are SGHVS and FQNEAQ. The CDR3 sequence: CASSFAGGEQYF. DNA of the CDR3: TGTGCCAGCAGCTTTGCAGGGGGTGAGCAGTACTTC.

The chain recombines TRBV19 with TRBJ2-6; no firm D call. Germline loops: CDR1 LNHDA, CDR2 SQIVND (reference sequence). V was cut by 0 bases and J by 0 bases, with 9 bases left in between. The CDR3 covers 17 residues. The CDR3 sequence: CASSIDPGFSGANVLTF. DNA for the CDR3: TGTGCCAGTAGTATAGACCCGGGCTTCTCTGGGGCCAACGTCCTGACTTTC.

V gene TRBV5-4 combines with J gene TRBJ2-7; TRBD1 matches 9 bases. CDR1 is SGHNT and CDR2 is YYREEE in the germline V gene (reference sequence). The CDR3 length is 13 residues. V shed 4 bases and J 7 bases; nucleotides not matched to a gene: 6. The CDR3 DNA follows: TGTGCCAGCAGCCCCAAGGACAGGGGAGAGCAGTACTTC. Translated, it gives CASSPKDRGEQYF.

CDR3 protein: CASSLEDGETQYF. CDR3 coding DNA: TGTGCCAGCAGCTTAGAGGACGGAGAGACCCAGTACTTC. The gene calls are TRBV7-6 and TRBJ2-5, with D unresolved. The ends were cut back, 1 base at V and 4 bases at J, with 7 bases in the middle. This CDR3 is built from 13 residues. The V gene's germline CDR1 is SGHVS and CDR2 FNYEAQ.

The chain combines TRBV6-4 with TRBJ2-1, with 7 nucleotides matching TRBD1. Germline V lookup: CDR1 MRHNA, CDR2 SNTAGT. V was clipped by 4 bases and J by 2 bases; unmatched bases: 8. The CDR3 length is 16 residues. Here the CDR3 reads CASSATGTEAYNEQFF. CDR3 nucleotides: TGTGCCAGCAGTGCTACCGGGACAGAGGCCTACAATGAGCAGTTCTTC.

The chain couples TRBV15 to TRBJ1-4; no clear D. Per germline, CDR1 LNHNV and CDR2 YYDKDF (reference sequence). V lost 1 base to trimming and J lost 4 bases, with 7 bases between them. This CDR3 comprises 14 residues. CDR3 coding DNA: TGTGCCACCAGCAGAGTCCGCTTTAATGAAAAACTGTTTTTT. Its protein is CATSRVRFNEKLFF.